Only one count was recorded for the clone carrying this T cell receptor beta chain. How the authors handled the data: It was from reference gene primer amplification that nucleated cell counts were estimated. Method: immunoSEQ multiplex PCR; TCRdb's copy keeps in-frame clones and lacks some. Clone size and the V and J calls come from that table; the DNA yielded D and trimming. This table holds approximately 210,000 clones, around 89% found once. The CDR3 is 16 residues long. V lost 2 bases to trimming and J lost 1 base; unmatched junction nucleotides: 8. Germline V CDR1 and CDR2: SGHVS, FNYEAQ. The sample belongs to a study of blood T cell repertoires in COVID-19.

Input material: peripheral blood. The rearrangement links TRBV7-6 to TRBJ2-7; 7 bases are shared with TRBD1. This TCR derives from a human donor in a cohort sampled during active COVID-19. The CDR3 spells CASSLISAGGSYEQYF. In nucleotides, the CDR3 is TGTGCCAGCAGCTTAATTTCGGCAGGGGGATCCTACGAGCAGTACTTC.